Listed below are T cell receptor beta chains from one sample, sequenced in a study of shared clonotypes between healthy human individuals. TCRdb keeps only in-frame clones here, not all; method: immunoSEQ multiplex PCR. Here the sample spans about 1 million clones, approximately 72% being singletons. What was sequenced was memory CD4+ T cells sorted from blood. These receptors were collected from a man between 18 and 29 years old in good health. CDR3s include the opening cysteine and the closing phenylalanine or tryptophan. The order of the fields is clone size, D gene, J gene, V gene, CDR3 protein, CDR3 DNA. D genes are given only for firm matches. Expanded clones are given a class, and other clones once, few, many or no size at all.

size: NA
D: NA
J: TRBJ1-6
V: TRBV9
CDR3: CASSAPGANSPLHF
DNA: TGTGCCAGCAGCGCCCCAGGGGCCAATTCACCCCTCCACTTT

size: many
D: TRBD1
J: TRBJ1-1
V: TRBV2
CDR3: CASRMDRANTEAFF
DNA: TGTGCCAGCAGGATGGACAGGGCCAACACTGAAGCTTTCTTT

size: NA
D: NA
J: TRBJ2-5
V: TRBV9
CDR3: CASSPHVGSQETQYF
DNA: TGTGCCAGCAGCCCTCACGTGGGCAGTCAAGAGACCCAGTACTTC

size: NA
D: TRBD2
J: TRBJ2-1
V: TRBV27
CDR3: CASSPSGVYNEQFF
DNA: TGTGCCAGCAGCCCTAGCGGGGTCTACAATGAGCAGTTCTTC

size: NA
D: TRBD1
J: TRBJ2-2
V: TRBV2
CDR3: CASNAGQGKTGELFF
DNA: TGTGCCAGCAACGCAGGACAGGGTAAAACCGGGGAGCTGTTTTTT

size: NA
D: TRBD1
J: TRBJ1-5
V: TRBV6-5
CDR3: CASSYSRGVRTQPQHF
DNA: TGTGCCAGCAGTTACTCCAGGGGGGTGAGAACTCAGCCCCAGCATTTT

size: NA
D: NA
J: TRBJ2-1
V: TRBV5-1
CDR3: CASRAGTEAYNEQFF
DNA: TGCGCCAGCAGAGCCGGGACGGAAGCCTACAATGAGCAGTTCTTC

size: NA
D: NA
J: TRBJ2-7
V: TRBV10-3
CDR3: CAISETTGTYEQYF
DNA: TGTGCCATCAGTGAGACGACAGGTACCTACGAGCAGTACTTC

size: few
D: NA
J: TRBJ2-1
V: TRBV4-1
CDR3: CASSRVLRGPYNEQFF
DNA: TGCGCCAGCAGCCGGGTATTGCGGGGGCCCTACAATGAGCAGTTCTTC

size: NA
D: TRBD1
J: TRBJ1-5
V: TRBV19
CDR3: CASSWGQGARNQPQHF
DNA: TGTGCCAGTAGTTGGGGACAGGGGGCGAGGAATCAGCCCCAGCATTTT

size: NA
D: TRBD2
J: TRBJ2-3
V: TRBV20-1
CDR3: CSVKRGDTQYF
DNA: TGCAGTGTAAAGCGGGGTGATACGCAGTATTTT

size: NA
D: NA
J: TRBJ2-3
V: TRBV2
CDR3: CASSTDLTDTQYF
DNA: TGTGCCAGTTCCACGGACCTAACAGATACGCAGTATTTT

size: NA
D: TRBD1
J: TRBJ1-1
V: TRBV28
CDR3: CASSGQARGAFF
DNA: TGTGCCAGCAGTGGACAGGCCCGGGGGGCTTTCTTT

size: NA
D: NA
J: TRBJ2-1
V: TRBV9
CDR3: CASSVEWGPYNEQFF
DNA: TGTGCCAGCAGCGTAGAGTGGGGGCCGTACAATGAGCAGTTCTTC

size: NA
D: TRBD1
J: TRBJ2-2
V: TRBV6-1
CDR3: CASSEIRDRGTQNSWRELFF
DNA: TGTGCCAGCAGTGAGATCCGGGACAGGGGGACTCAAAACTCCTGGCGGGAGCTGTTTTTT

size: once
D: NA
J: TRBJ2-2
V: TRBV7-9
CDR3: CASSLVMGRRELFF
DNA: TGTGCCAGCAGCTTAGTAATGGGCCGCCGGGAGCTGTTTTTT

size: NA
D: NA
J: TRBJ1-1
V: TRBV6-1
CDR3: CASSATPSTEAFF
DNA: TGTGCCAGCAGTGCCACACCCAGCACTGAAGCTTTCTTT

size: few
D: TRBD2
J: TRBJ2-1
V: TRBV10-3
CDR3: CAITTGTSKHEQFF
DNA: TGTGCCATCACTACCGGGACTAGTAAGCATGAGCAGTTCTTC

size: NA
D: TRBD1
J: TRBJ1-2
V: TRBV27
CDR3: CASSAGGIRGYTF
DNA: TGTGCCAGCAGTGCAGGGGGAATCCGGGGCTACACCTTC

size: NA
D: TRBD1
J: TRBJ2-5
V: TRBV5-1
CDR3: CASSLAADRGDTQYF
DNA: TGCGCCAGCAGCTTGGCGGCGGACAGGGGGGATACCCAGTACTTC

size: NA
D: TRBD1
J: TRBJ2-2
V: TRBV19
CDR3: CASSEGAYTGELFF
DNA: TGTGCCAGTAGCGAGGGGGCGTACACCGGGGAGCTGTTTTTT

size: NA
D: TRBD2
J: TRBJ2-3
V: TRBV7-8
CDR3: CASRELAGAGGDTQYF
DNA: TGTGCCAGCAGAGAACTAGCGGGGGCTGGGGGAGATACGCAGTATTTT

size: NA
D: NA
J: TRBJ2-5
V: TRBV7-9
CDR3: CAGRGRDRRPKETQYF
DNA: TGTGCCGGGCGTGGGCGGGACCGACGCCCTAAAGAGACCCAGTACTTC

size: once
D: NA
J: TRBJ2-7
V: TRBV28
CDR3: CASSSPGGEGIAYEQYF
DNA: TGTGCCAGCAGTTCACCTGGGGGCGAGGGTATTGCCTACGAGCAGTACTTC

size: NA
D: NA
J: TRBJ1-1
V: TRBV6-5
CDR3: CASSIQGGAEAFF
DNA: TGTGCCAGCAGTATCCAAGGTGGGGCTGAAGCTTTCTTT

size: NA
D: NA
J: TRBJ2-2
V: TRBV2
CDR3: CASSEGSGGPGELFF
DNA: TGTGCCAGCAGTGAAGGGTCAGGGGGGCCCGGGGAGCTGTTTTTT

size: NA
D: NA
J: TRBJ1-1
V: TRBV2
CDR3: CASSGAVTEAFF
DNA: TGTGCCAGCAGTGGAGCCGTCACTGAAGCTTTCTTT

size: NA
D: TRBD1
J: TRBJ2-3
V: TRBV11-2
CDR3: CASSPGTGIPDTQYF
DNA: TGTGCCAGCAGCCCTGGGACAGGGATCCCAGATACGCAGTATTTT

size: NA
D: TRBD1
J: TRBJ1-1
V: TRBV6-5
CDR3: CASSKRQGMNTEAFF
DNA: TGTGCCAGCAGTAAACGACAGGGGATGAACACTGAAGCTTTCTTT

size: NA
D: NA
J: TRBJ1-2
V: TRBV30
CDR3: CASDSANYGYTF
DNA: TGTGCCTCCGACAGTGCTAACTATGGCTACACCTTC

size: NA
D: TRBD2
J: TRBJ2-1
V: TRBV7-2
CDR3: CASSRSLAGGYNEQFF
DNA: TGTGCCAGCAGCCGCAGCCTAGCGGGAGGCTACAATGAGCAGTTCTTC